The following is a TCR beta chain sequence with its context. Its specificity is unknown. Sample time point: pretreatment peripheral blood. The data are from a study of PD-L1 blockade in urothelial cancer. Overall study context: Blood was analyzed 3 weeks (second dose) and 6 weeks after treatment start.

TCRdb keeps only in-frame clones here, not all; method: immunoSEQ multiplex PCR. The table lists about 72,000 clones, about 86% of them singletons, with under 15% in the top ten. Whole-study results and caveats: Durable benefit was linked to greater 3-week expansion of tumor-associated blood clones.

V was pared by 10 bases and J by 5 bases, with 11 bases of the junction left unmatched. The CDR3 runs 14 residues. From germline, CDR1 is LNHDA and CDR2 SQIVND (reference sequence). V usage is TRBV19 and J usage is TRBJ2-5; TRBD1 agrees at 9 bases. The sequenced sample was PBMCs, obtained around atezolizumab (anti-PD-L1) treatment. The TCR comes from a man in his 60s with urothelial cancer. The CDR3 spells CATADRGGYETQYF. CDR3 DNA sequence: TGTGCCACCGCGGACAGGGGAGGGTACGAGACCCAGTACTTC.